Listed here are 21 T cell receptor beta chains from one sample, sequenced in a study of blood T cells in healthy people across ages. The authors ran a second PCR of roughly 7 to 11 cycles using a sample-barcoded 5' primer and a J-beta primer mix. In TCRdb, the 5' RACE reads were re-called with MiXCR into one record per CDR3 protein. The data show some 1.5 million distinct CDR3 sequences, 25% to 30% seen once. Sequencing used blood. The receptors come from a woman aged 25 to 39 in good health.

The J gene is TRBJ1-5, the V gene TRBV12-3 or TRBV12-4, with D unclear. V was cut by 2 bases and J by 6 bases, with 14 bases left in between. The CDR3 has 15 residues. CDR3 sequence reads: CASSLREERAQPQHF. CDR3 sequence (DNA): TGTGCCAGCAGTTTAAGAGAGGAACGGGCTCAGCCCCAGCATTTT.

This clonotype came up a few times. The V and J genes are TRBV2 and TRBJ2-7; tentative D call: TRBD1 (7 bases). In germline, CDR1 is SNHLY, CDR2 FYNNEI. V lost 6 bases to trimming and J lost 3 bases, with 15 bases between them. The CDR3 is 14 amino acids. In DNA, the CDR3 is TGTGCCAGCAGCGCGGGACAGACGTTCTACGAGCAGTACTTC. Its translation is CASSAGQTFYEQYF.

This clonotype has just one count. This chain joins TRBV11-2 and TRBJ1-4, with TRBD1 matching 12 bases. Germline lookup yields CDR1 SGHAT and CDR2 FQNNGV. CDR3 size: 16 residues. With V trimmed by 5 bases and J by 7 bases, 8 bases remained unmatched. For the CDR3, the DNA is TGTGCCAGCAGCCTCCGGGACAGGGGGCTCTCTGAAAAACTGTTTTTT. Protein: CASSLRDRGLSEKLFF.

This clonotype was counted between two and nine times. V and J are TRBV20-1 and TRBJ2-3, with a possible D match to TRBD2 (6 bases). Trimming took off 7 bases at V and 4 bases at J, with 18 bases between the two ends. Germline loops: CDR1 DFQATT, CDR2 SNEGSKA (reference sequence). The CDR3 consists of 14 residues. The CDR3 reads CSGVTSGWADTQYF. In nucleotides, the CDR3 is TGCAGTGGCGTGACTAGTGGATGGGCAGATACGCAGTATTTT.

V usage is TRBV12-3 or TRBV12-4 and J usage is TRBJ2-6; D is ambiguous. CDR3 length: 13 amino acids. V was shortened by 7 bases and J by 2 bases, with 6 bases between the two germline ends. CDR3: CASTGPGANVLTF. The CDR3 coding sequence is TGTGCCAGCACCGGCCCTGGGGCCAACGTCCTGACTTTC.

This clonotype came up once. This chain uses TRBV5-4 with TRBJ2-6; no clear D. With 8 bases removed from V and 0 bases from J, the gap between germline ends came to 12 bases. Germline CDR1 SGHNT, CDR2 YYREEE (reference sequence). The CDR3 sequence is 15 residues long. The DNA of the CDR3 is TGTGCCAGTAACCCTAGGGACTCTGGGGCCAACGTCCTGACTTTC. It translates to CASNPRDSGANVLTF.

This chain links TRBV7-9 with TRBJ1-2; tentative D call: TRBD1 (5 bases). V was trimmed by 8 bases and J by 5 bases, leaving 15 bases between them. Germline V gene data show CDR1 as SEHNR and CDR2 as FQNEAQ (reference sequence). This CDR3 spans 13 amino acids. The CDR3: CASVNGRAYGYTF. CDR3 coding DNA: TGTGCCAGCGTAAACGGCAGGGCTTATGGCTACACCTTC.

This clonotype was seen a handful of times. This chain connects TRBV7-6 to TRBJ1-2; no clear D gene. Deletions cut 0 bases from V and 5 bases from J, with 7 bases between. Germline V gives CDR1 SGHVS, CDR2 FNYEAQ. This CDR3 is built from 13 residues. The CDR3 nucleotides are TGTGCCAGCAGCTTAGCCCACAGTTATGGCTACACCTTC. As protein: CASSLAHSYGYTF. Together with reference TRBV7-6 and TRBJ1-2, the CDR3 gives the full variable domain: GAGVSQSPRYKVTKRGQDVALRCDPISGHVSLYWYRQALGQGPEFLTYFNYEAQQDKSGLPNDRFSAERPEGSISTLTIQRTEQRDSAMYRCASSLAHSYGYTFGSGTRLTVV.

This clonotype has only a few counts. The chain uses TRBV30 and TRBJ1-2; a possible D gene is TRBD1 (6 bases). Deletions cut 4 bases from V and 6 bases from J, with 15 bases between. The CDR3 is 13 residues long. CDR1 GTSNPN and CDR2 SVGIG come from the germline V gene (reference sequence). The CDR3 nucleotides are TGTGCCTGGAATATTCAAGCAGGGGATGGCTACACCTTC. Residues: CAWNIQAGDGYTF.

This clonotype has ten or more counts. The chain couples TRBV28 to TRBJ2-7; possibly TRBD2 for D (5 bases). The CDR3 runs 12 residues. V gave up 8 bases and J gave up 5 bases, with 13 bases separating them. Germline values: CDR1 MDHEN, CDR2 SYDVKM. The CDR3 is CASRTWTDEQYF. Here the CDR3 DNA reads TGTGCCAGCCGGACTTGGACTGACGAGCAGTACTTC.

This clonotype appeared a few times. A much larger clone differs from this one at a single base, so this may be a read error. The V and J genes are TRBV12-3 or TRBV12-4 and TRBJ1-5; no firm D call. The CDR3 spans 15 residues. DNA for the CDR3: TGTGCCGGCAGTTTAGCAGAGTCCTACAATCAGCCCCAGCATTTT. As protein: CAGSLAESYNQPQHF.

V usage is TRBV12-3 or TRBV12-4 and J usage is TRBJ1-1, with a possible D match to TRBD1 (5 bases). The CDR3 runs 10 residues. V was pared by 6 bases and J by 10 bases, with 9 bases between. The chain's CDR3 is CASRGEAAFF. The CDR3 coding sequence is TGTGCCAGCAGGGGGGAGGCAGCTTTCTTT.

The gene calls are TRBV20-1 and TRBJ1-1, with D unclear. Germline lookup yields CDR1 DFQATT and CDR2 SNEGSKA (reference sequence). Trimming stripped 2 bases from V and 5 bases from J, with 9 bases between. The length of the CDR3 is 12 residues. CDR3 sequence (DNA): TGCAGTGCTAGATCGGCGATTACTGAAGCTTTCTTT. Amino acids: CSARSAITEAFF.

Comments on this clonotype: The junction does not match germline at one end; this may be a read error. This rearrangement joins TRBV6-2 or TRBV6-3 to TRBJ2-4; possibly TRBD2 for D (5 bases). The germline V gene has CDR1 MNHEY and CDR2 SVGEGT. This CDR3 has 16 residues. The CDR3, as DNA: TGTGCCAGCAGTTACTCTGGAGCGGTTGCCAAAAACACTCAGTACTTC. Translation gives CASSYSGAVAKNTQYF.

This clonotype has a count of ten or more. The rearrangement links TRBV5-1 to TRBJ2-7, with D possibly called TRBD1 or TRBD2 (5 bases each). CDR3 length: 15 amino acids. Germline V gives CDR1 SGHRS, CDR2 YFSETQ. V was trimmed by 0 bases and J by 2 bases, leaving 12 bases between them. The DNA of the CDR3 is TGCGCCAGCAGCTTGGCCGGGGCCAAACCCTACGAGCAGTACTTC. Translated, it gives CASSLAGAKPYEQYF. Drawing the rest from reference TRBV5-1 and TRBJ2-7, the complete variable domain is KAGVTQTPRYLIKTRGQQVTLSCSPISGHRSVSWYQQTPGQGLQFLFEYFSETQRNKGNFPGRFSGRQFSNSRSEMNVSTLELGDSALYLCASSLAGAKPYEQYFGPGTRLTVT.

The chain links TRBV14 to TRBJ2-7, with a weak D call TRBD1 (5 bases). V dropped 8 bases and J dropped 8 bases, with 16 bases sitting between them. The CDR3 length is 12 residues. Per the germline V gene, CDR1 is SGHDN and CDR2 is FVKESK. CDR3 amino acids: CASGATPYQQYF. CDR3 sequence (DNA): TGTGCCAGCGGGGCGACTCCATACCAGCAGTACTTC.

Comments on this clonotype: Mismatch with germline at one junction end may stem from a read error. The chain uses TRBV6-2 or TRBV6-3 and TRBJ2-1; TRBD2 might be the D (5 bases). The CDR3 has 13 amino acids. Germline CDR1 and CDR2: MNHEY and SVGEGT. As DNA, the CDR3 is TGTGCTAGCAGCTCCCTACTAGGACTGGTGGAGTTCTTC. Amino acid sequence: CASSSLLGLVEFF.

The chain joins TRBV12-3 or TRBV12-4 to TRBJ1-5; D unclear. The CDR3 loop spans 12 amino acids. Deletions cut 8 bases from V and 6 bases from J, with 11 bases between. CDR3 in amino acids: CASGRVAQPQHF. The DNA of the CDR3 is TGTGCCAGCGGGCGGGTAGCTCAGCCCCAGCATTTT.

V gene TRBV5-6 combines with J gene TRBJ2-5, with no clear D. Trimming cost V 0 bases and J 5 bases, with 5 bases left between them. CDR1 is SGHDT and CDR2 is YYEEEE in the germline V gene. The CDR3 covers 12 residues. The CDR3 nucleotides are TGTGCCAGCAGCTTGGAGACGGAGACCCAGTACTTC. This encodes CASSLETETQYF.

This clonotype has at least ten counts. The rearrangement links TRBV4-1 to TRBJ1-2, with no clear D. CDR1 is MGHRA, CDR2 YSYEKL, per germline. The CDR3 consists of 15 residues. V was pared by 4 bases and J by 1 base, with 13 bases between. CDR3 protein: CASSLKGNFNYGYTF. DNA for the CDR3: TGCGCCAGCAGCCTAAAGGGTAACTTTAACTATGGCTACACCTTC.

Only a few counts were recorded for this clonotype. CDR3 loop: CASRGSGGITDTQYF. The CDR3 DNA follows: TGTGCCAGCAGGGGCTCAGGGGGCATCACAGATACGCAGTATTTT. This chain joins TRBV6-1 and TRBJ2-3, with 8 nucleotides matching TRBD1. CDR3 length: 15 residues. Looked up from germline, CDR1 is MNHNS and CDR2 is SASEGT. The J segment lost 2 bases and the V segment lost 6 bases, leaving 7 bases of the junction unmatched.